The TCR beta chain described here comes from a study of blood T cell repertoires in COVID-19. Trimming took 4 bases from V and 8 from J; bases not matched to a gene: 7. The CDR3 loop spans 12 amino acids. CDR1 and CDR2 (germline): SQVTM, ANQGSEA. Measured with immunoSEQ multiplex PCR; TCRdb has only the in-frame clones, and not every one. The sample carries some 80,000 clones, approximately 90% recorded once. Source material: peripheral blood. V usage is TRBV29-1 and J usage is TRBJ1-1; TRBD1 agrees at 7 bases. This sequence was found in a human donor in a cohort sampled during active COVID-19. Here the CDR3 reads CSVGQTGREAFF. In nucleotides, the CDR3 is TGCAGCGTTGGCCAGACAGGGCGAGAAGCTTTCTTT.